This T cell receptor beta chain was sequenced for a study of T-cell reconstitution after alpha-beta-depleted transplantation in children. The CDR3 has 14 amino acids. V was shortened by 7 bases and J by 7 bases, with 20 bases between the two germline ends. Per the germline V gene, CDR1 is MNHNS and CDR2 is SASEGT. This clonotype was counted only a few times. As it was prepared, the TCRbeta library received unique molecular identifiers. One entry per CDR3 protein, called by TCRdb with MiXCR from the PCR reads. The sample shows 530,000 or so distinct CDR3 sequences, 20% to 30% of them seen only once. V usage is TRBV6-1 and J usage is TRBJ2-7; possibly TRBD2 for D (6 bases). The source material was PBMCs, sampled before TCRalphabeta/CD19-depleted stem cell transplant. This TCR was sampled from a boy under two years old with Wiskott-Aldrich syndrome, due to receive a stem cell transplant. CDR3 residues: CASIRGSSGGEQYF. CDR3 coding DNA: TGTGCCAGCATACGGGGAAGTAGCGGCGGAGAGCAGTACTTC.